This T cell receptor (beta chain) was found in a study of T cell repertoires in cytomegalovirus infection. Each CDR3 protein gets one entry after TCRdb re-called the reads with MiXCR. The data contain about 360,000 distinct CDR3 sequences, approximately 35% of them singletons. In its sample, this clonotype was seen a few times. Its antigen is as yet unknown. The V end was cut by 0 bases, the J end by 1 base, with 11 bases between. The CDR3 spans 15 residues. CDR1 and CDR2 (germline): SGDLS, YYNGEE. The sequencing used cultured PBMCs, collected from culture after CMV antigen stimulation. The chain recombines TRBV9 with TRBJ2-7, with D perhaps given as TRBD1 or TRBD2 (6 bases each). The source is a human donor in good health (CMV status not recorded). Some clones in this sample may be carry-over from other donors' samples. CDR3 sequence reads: CASSVEGGSSYEQYF. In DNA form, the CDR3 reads TGTGCCAGCAGCGTAGAAGGGGGGAGTTCCTACGAGCAGTACTTC.